One and the same sample provided the 16 T cell receptor beta chains below, sequenced in a study of blood T cell repertoires in COVID-19 (dated by TCRdb to the early 2020s). Receptors were amplified or captured by the immunoSEQ multiplex PCR assay. Imported from immuneACCESS, the table was reduced by TCRdb to in-frame sequences with V and J called. These copies leave out some clones; in studies compared against another copy, an unresolved V gene accounts for under half, and the cause of the remainder is not known. For this sample there are approximately 110,000 clones; 81% appear just once. The ten largest clones take up 1.5% to 1.7% of the sample. The material sequenced was peripheral blood. The receptor set was obtained from a man aged 45-60 years with acute or convalescent COVID-19.

CDR3 sequence (DNA): TGTGCCAGTAGTGTCCCGGGGAGGGCGCGGACCCAGTACTTC. It encodes CASSVPGRARTQYF. The gene calls are TRBV19 and TRBJ2-5; 7 nucleotides line up with TRBD2. J lost 7 bases, V lost 5 bases, and 10 bases had no gene match. Per germline, CDR1 LNHDA and CDR2 SQIVND (reference sequence). CDR3 length: 14 amino acids.

The chain is built from TRBV4-2 and TRBJ2-2, with TRBD2 matching 13 bases. V trimming: 4 bases; J trimming: 2 bases; junction bases outside the gene matches: 7. The CDR3 length is 18 residues. Germline CDR1 and CDR2: LGHNA and YNFKEQ. The CDR3 DNA sequence: TGTGCCAGCAGCCGCTGGACTAGCGGGGGCCTAAACACCGGGGAGCTGTTTTTT. It specifies CASSRWTSGGLNTGELFF.

The chain is built from TRBV11-3 and TRBJ2-1; TRBD2 matches at 8 bases. Germline lookup yields CDR1 SGHNT and CDR2 YENEEA. This CDR3 comprises 14 residues. Trimming removed 2 bases from V and 9 bases from J; junction bases left unmatched: 6. Written as DNA, the CDR3 is TGTGCCAGCAGCTTAACGGCGGGGGGAGGTGAGCAGTTCTTC. Translated: CASSLTAGGGEQFF.

The V call is TRBV5-1, the J call TRBJ1-2; 10 bases are shared with TRBD1. The CDR3 is 16 amino acids. With 1 base clipped from V and 2 bases from J, the junction kept 5 bases outside the gene matches. Looked up from germline, CDR1 is SGHRS and CDR2 is YFSETQ. The CDR3 protein is CASSLTGTGANYGYTF. DNA of the CDR3: TGCGCCAGCAGCTTGACCGGGACAGGGGCCAACTATGGCTACACCTTC.

The V gene is TRBV4-1, the J gene TRBJ1-2; tentatively, D is TRBD1 (5 bases). The length of the CDR3 is 16 residues. The germline V and J ends were trimmed by 0 bases and 7 bases, with 18 bases remaining between them. The V gene's germline CDR1 is MGHRA and CDR2 YSYEKL. CDR3 protein: CASSQDWGRDRSGYTF. CDR3 bases: TGCGCCAGCAGCCAAGATTGGGGCAGGGATCGAAGTGGCTACACCTTC.

The CDR3 sequence: CASSLSQGGRTEAFF. Here the CDR3 DNA reads TGTGCCAGCAGTTTATCGCAAGGGGGAAGGACTGAAGCTTTCTTT. The chain joins TRBV27 to TRBJ1-1, with D perhaps matching TRBD1 (6 bases). Germline lookup yields CDR1 MNHEY and CDR2 SMNVEV (reference sequence). This CDR3 comprises 15 residues. The ends were cut back, 0 bases at V and 5 bases at J, with 13 bases in the middle.

This sequence joins TRBV5-1 and TRBJ1-6, with a weak D call TRBD1 (5 bases). Deletions cut 2 bases from V and 5 bases from J, with 14 bases between. Germline V gives CDR1 SGHRS, CDR2 YFSETQ. This CDR3 is 16 amino acids long. CDR3 region: CASSFDGGLNNSPLHF. The DNA for the CDR3 is TGCGCCAGCAGCTTTGATGGGGGACTGAATAATTCACCCCTCCACTTT.

The chain links TRBV19 to TRBJ2-3; D is possibly TRBD2 (5 bases). With 6 bases removed from V and 2 bases from J, the gap between germline ends came to 12 bases. The CDR3 spans 14 residues. Germline lookup yields CDR1 LNHDA and CDR2 SQIVND (reference sequence). The CDR3 sequence: CASSPVGLTDTQYF. Written as DNA, the CDR3 is TGTGCCAGTAGCCCAGTAGGACTCACAGATACGCAGTATTTT.

This clone was seen only a few times. The rearrangement links TRBV9 to TRBJ2-1; D is perhaps TRBD1 (6 bases). The V gene lost 2 bases and the J gene lost 3 bases, with 12 bases spanning the gap. The germline CDR1 and CDR2 sequences are SGDLS and YYNGEE. The CDR3 consists of 15 residues. CDR3 region: CASSVSGESYNEQFF. The CDR3 bases are TGTGCCAGCAGCGTTTCAGGGGAAAGCTACAATGAGCAGTTCTTC.

A note on this clone: At one boundary the junction diverges from the germline segment, which might be a read error. This chain links TRBV6-1 with TRBJ2-3; no firm D call. Germline CDR1 MNHNS, CDR2 SASEGT. The CDR3 totals 14 residues. CDR3 DNA: TGTGCCAGCAATGAAGCTGCGTTAACAGATACGCAGTATTTT. Its protein product is CASNEAALTDTQYF.

V and J are TRBV5-1 and TRBJ2-2; D is unclear. Trimming removed 1 base at V and 2 bases at J, with 6 bases between. CDR3 length: 14 amino acids. In germline, CDR1 is SGHRS, CDR2 YFSETQ. The CDR3: CASSLFTNTGELFF. The CDR3 DNA sequence: TGCGCCAGCAGCTTGTTTACTAACACCGGGGAGCTGTTTTTT.

The rearrangement uses TRBV19 and TRBJ2-1; 9 positions match TRBD2. With V trimmed by 3 bases and J by 5 bases, 5 bases remained unmatched. The CDR3 has 15 amino acids. Germline loops: CDR1 LNHDA, CDR2 SQIVND (reference sequence). CDR3 loop: CASSIEGLAHNEQFF. CDR3 nucleotides: TGTGCCAGTAGTATTGAGGGACTAGCCCACAATGAGCAGTTCTTC.

The chain recombines TRBV19 with TRBJ1-3, with TRBD1 as a possible D gene (6 bases). This CDR3 spans 15 amino acids. The germline V gene has CDR1 LNHDA and CDR2 SQIVND (reference sequence). With 4 bases removed from V and 0 bases from J, the gap between germline ends came to 10 bases. The CDR3 nucleotides read TGTGCCAGTAGTAGGGACACGAACTCTGGAAACACCATATATTTT. This codes for CASSRDTNSGNTIYF. The full variable domain, with the rest looked up from reference TRBV19 and TRBJ1-3, is DGGITQSPKYLFRKEGQNVTLSCEQNLNHDAMYWYRQDPGQGLRLIYYSQIVNDFQKGDIAEGYSVSREKKESFPLTVTSAQKNPTAFYLCASSRDTNSGNTIYFGEGSWLTVV.

V is TRBV13 and J is TRBJ2-3, with D unclear. The germline V gene encodes CDR1 PRHDT and CDR2 FYEKMQ (reference sequence). V was shortened by 5 bases and J by 6 bases, with 21 bases between the two germline ends. This CDR3 is 16 amino acids long. Here the CDR3 reads CASSLPADNNIDTQYF. The CDR3 DNA is TGTGCCAGCAGCCTCCCCGCGGATAATAATATTGATACGCAGTATTTT.

The chain joins TRBV2 to TRBJ2-7, with TRBD2 matching 13 bases. The J segment lost 0 bases and the V segment lost 11 bases, leaving 16 bases of the junction unmatched. CDR1 and CDR2 (germline): SNHLY, FYNNEI. The CDR3 runs 18 residues. DNA of the CDR3: TGTGCCGGCTGTGGGGCGGGACTAGCGGGGCGTTACTCCTACGAGCAGTACTTC. Translation gives CAGCGAGLAGRYSYEQYF.

The chain joins TRBV20-1 to TRBJ2-3, with 7 bases fitting TRBD2. Germline V gene lookup returns CDR1 DFQATT and CDR2 SNEGSKA (reference sequence). This CDR3 spans 11 amino acids. CDR3 nucleotide sequence: TGCAGCAAGCGGGGCGGGGATACGCAGTATTTT. Its translation: CSKRGGDTQYF.